Given below is one T cell receptor (beta chain) in context. Clones were read by immunoSEQ multiplex PCR, and TCRdb kept only the in-frame ones, dropping some. The sample carries more than 200,000 clones, around four fifths recorded once. This entry comes from a study of blood T cell repertoires in COVID-19. Trimming removed 2 bases at V and 6 bases at J, with 10 bases between. Germline V gene data show CDR1 as SGHTA and CDR2 as FQGNSA. This CDR3 spans 13 amino acids. Seattle researchers signed up patients amid active infection and tracked them longitudinally. Sequencing was done on a sample of peripheral blood. The receptor was derived from a woman aged 80 or older with COVID-19, enrolled during active disease. The rearrangement joins TRBV7-2 to TRBJ1-1; a possible D gene is TRBD1 (5 bases). The CDR3, as DNA: TGTGCCAGCAGCTTAAGCAGGGTGGCTGAAGCTTTCTTT. The encoded protein is CASSLSRVAEAFF. Using reference TRBV7-2 and TRBJ1-1 for the parts outside the CDR3, the full variable domain is GAGVSQSPSNKVTEKGKDVELRCDPISGHTALYWYRQSLGQGLEFLIYFQGNSAPDKSGLPSDRFSAERTGGSVSTLTIQRTQQEDSAVYLCASSLSRVAEAFFGQGTRLTVV.